The 23 T cell receptor beta chains listed next were all sequenced from one sample in a study of blood T cells in healthy people across ages. Together with a sample-barcoded 5' primer, a J-beta primer mix was included in a second PCR lasting about 7 to 12 cycles. TCRdb passed the 5' RACE reads through MiXCR, listing each CDR3 protein once. The sample yields 650,000 to 700,000 distinct CDR3 sequences, roughly half seen once. Material for sequencing was blood. These receptors were collected from a woman older than 75 in good health.

As regards this clonotype: This clone may be a read error of a much larger clone one base away. The chain uses TRBV12-3 or TRBV12-4 and TRBJ2-5; D is perhaps TRBD1 (5 bases). This CDR3 comprises 15 residues. V was trimmed by 6 bases and J by 11 bases, leaving 25 bases between them. CDR3 DNA sequence: TGTGCCAGCAGCTCATGGGCAGGGTTATCCTACGGGCAGTACTTC. This encodes CASSSWAGLSYGQYF.

V usage is TRBV5-1 and J usage is TRBJ2-2; TRBD1 aligns across 8 bases. The CDR3 covers 16 residues. V shed 2 bases and J 0 bases; nucleotides not matched to a gene: 3. CDR1 is SGHRS, CDR2 YFSETQ, per germline. CDR3 nucleotide sequence: TGCGCCAGCAGCTTTGTGACAGGGGCGAACACCGGGGAGCTGTTTTTT. This translates into CASSFVTGANTGELFF.

Points on this clonotype: This may be a read error, as it is one base from a much larger clone. CDR3 in DNA: TGCGCCAGCAGCTTGAACAGGGGCTACGAGCAGTACTTC. Encoded protein: CASSLNRGYEQYF. The chain combines TRBV5-1 with TRBJ2-7; 7 nucleotides match TRBD1. The CDR3 has 13 residues. Germline values: CDR1 SGHRS, CDR2 YFSETQ. V shed 1 base and J 3 bases; nucleotides not matched to a gene: 1.

The chain employs TRBV5-1 and TRBJ2-7, with 9 bases identical to TRBD2. Matching the DNA end better, TRBJ2-5 makes the J call doubtful. Germline lookup yields CDR1 SGHRS and CDR2 YFSETQ. The CDR3 consists of 15 residues. The CDR3 nucleotides are TGCGCCAGCAGCGTCGTACTAGCGGGCGGAGAGACCCAGTACTTC. Amino acid sequence: CASSVVLAGGETQYF.

The J gene is TRBJ2-1, the V gene TRBV12-3 or TRBV12-4; possible D gene TRBD1, 6 bases. Trimming shortened V by 6 bases and J by 6 bases, and 12 bases separated the two germline ends. The CDR3 totals 13 residues. The CDR3 here is CASSSQGVNEQFF. The CDR3 nucleotides are TGTGCCAGCAGCTCACAGGGAGTCAATGAGCAGTTCTTC.

The table lists this clonotype with many counts. The CDR3, as DNA: TGTGCCATCAGTGAGTCTCAGGCCAACCAAGAGACCCAGTACTTC. Translating it yields CAISESQANQETQYF. The chain employs TRBV10-3 and TRBJ2-5; no definite D call. The CDR3 sequence is 15 residues long. The germline gives CDR1 ENHRY, CDR2 SYGVKD. V shed 0 bases and J shed 0 bases, with 8 bases lying between them.

Concerning this clonotype: A much larger clonotype is one base distant, so this may be a read error. The chain has TRBV11-2 and TRBJ1-5; D is undetermined. V was clipped by 2 bases and J by 9 bases, with 11 bases between them. Germline-derived CDR1 and CDR2 are SGHAT and FQNNGV. CDR3 size: 13 residues. CDR3 region: CASSLSRTRPQHF. CDR3 nucleotides: TGTGCCAGCAGCTTAAGTCGGACTCGGCCCCAGCATTTT.

This clonotype has only a few counts. CDR3 sequence reads: CASSRTSLKETQYF. For the CDR3, the DNA is TGTGCCAGCAGCCGGACTAGCCTGAAAGAGACCCAGTACTTC. The gene calls are TRBV2 and TRBJ2-5; 8 bases line up with TRBD2. The germline V gene has CDR1 SNHLY and CDR2 FYNNEI. The CDR3 totals 14 residues. J lost 3 bases, V lost 6 bases, and 6 bases had no gene match. Filled out from reference TRBV2 and TRBJ2-5, the complete variable domain reads EPEVTQTPSHQVTQMGQEVILRCVPISNHLYFYWYRQILGQKVEFLVSFYNNEISEKSEIFDDQFSVERPDGSNFTLKIRSTKLEDSAMYFCASSRTSLKETQYFGPGTRLLVL.

At least ten counts were recorded for this clonotype. The rearrangement joins TRBV29-1 to TRBJ2-1; D not resolved. This CDR3 spans 11 amino acids. Trimming cost V 6 bases and J 10 bases, with 13 bases left between them. Looked up from germline, CDR1 is SQVTM and CDR2 is ANQGSEA. In DNA form, the CDR3 reads TGCAGCGTACATGTTTGGCGAGAGCAGTTCTTC. As protein: CSVHVWREQFF.

The chain joins TRBV6-6 to TRBJ1-5, with TRBD1 matching 7 bases. The V and J ends lost 6 bases and 5 bases, in that order; junction bases with no gene match: 10. The CDR3 length is 15 residues. From germline, CDR1 is MNHNY and CDR2 SVGAGI (reference sequence). CDR3 residues: CASRPQGRDDQPQHF. CDR3 bases: TGTGCCAGCAGACCACAGGGGCGGGACGATCAGCCCCAGCATTTT.

DNA for the CDR3: TGTGCCAGCAGCGTAGGGGTGGGAATTCCCCACGAGCAGTACTTC. This codes for CASSVGVGIPHEQYF. The chain employs TRBV9 and TRBJ2-5; D remains ambiguous. The assigned J gene may be wrong: the sequence end matches TRBJ2-7 better. CDR1 is SGDLS, CDR2 YYNGEE, per germline. The CDR3 totals 15 residues.

This clonotype was seen many times. V usage is TRBV29-1 and J usage is TRBJ1-2, with no clear D. The CDR3 extends over 14 amino acids. Looked up from germline, CDR1 is SQVTM and CDR2 is ANQGSEA. Trimming cost V 4 bases and J 3 bases, with 15 bases left between them. The chain's CDR3 is CSVVTVNVDYGYTF. CDR3 in DNA: TGCAGCGTTGTTACAGTTAATGTTGACTATGGCTACACCTTC.

This clonotype was seen only a few times. The V gene is TRBV20-1, the J gene TRBJ2-5, with D possibly being TRBD2 (5 bases). Germline V gene lookup returns CDR1 DFQATT and CDR2 SNEGSKA (reference sequence). The V end was cut by 0 bases, the J end by 4 bases, with 15 bases between. There are 15 residues in the CDR3. CDR3 DNA: TGCAGTGCTAGAGATGTCCAGGCTAGCCGAGAGACCCAGTACTTC. Translated: CSARDVQASRETQYF.

The DNA of the CDR3 is TGTGCCAGCAGCACCGATAGCGGGGGGTACTCCTACGAGCAGTACTTC. Translated: CASSTDSGGYSYEQYF. The rearrangement joins TRBV7-2 to TRBJ2-7, with 10 positions matching TRBD2. CDR1 and CDR2 (germline): SGHTA, FQGNSA. The CDR3 has 16 residues. The V and J ends lost 5 bases and 0 bases, in that order; junction bases with no gene match: 7. Full variable domain (outside the CDR3, taken from reference TRBV7-2 and TRBJ2-7): GAGVSQSPSNKVTEKGKDVELRCDPISGHTALYWYRQSLGQGLEFLIYFQGNSAPDKSGLPSDRFSAERTGGSVSTLTIQRTQQEDSAVYLCASSTDSGGYSYEQYFGPGTRLTVT.

This clonotype was found many times. Relative to the germline gene, one junction end is altered; a read error may explain this. CDR3 sequence: CASSRLPNTEAFF. The CDR3 DNA reads as TGTGCCAGCAGCCGGTTGCCGAACACTGAAGCTTTCTTT. The rearrangement joins TRBV5-1 to TRBJ1-1; D not certain. CDR1 SGHRS and CDR2 YFSETQ come from the germline V gene. The CDR3 extends over 13 amino acids.

Many counts were recorded for this clonotype. The V and J genes are TRBV4-2 and TRBJ2-7, with TRBD2 as a possible D gene (6 bases). This CDR3 region has 14 residues. CDR1 and CDR2 (germline): LGHNA, YNFKEQ. Between the trimmed V and J ends, which lost 3 bases and 5 bases, there was a span of 14 bases. The CDR3: CASSHRLGEDEQYF. CDR3 nucleotide sequence: TGTGCCAGCAGCCATCGACTAGGAGAGGACGAGCAGTACTTC.

V and J are TRBV20-1 and TRBJ1-4, with TRBD1 as a possible D gene (6 bases). Germline V CDR1 and CDR2: DFQATT, SNEGSKA (reference sequence). V lost 2 bases and J 5 bases, leaving 9 bases between the germline ends. The CDR3 spans 13 residues. CDR3 bases: TGCAGTGCTAGATTGCAGGGGAATGAAAAACTGTTTTTT. This gives the protein CSARLQGNEKLFF.

This clonotype was seen only a few times. The rearrangement uses TRBV7-3 and TRBJ2-3, with TRBD1 matching over 10 bases. The length of the CDR3 is 14 residues. J was trimmed by 5 bases and V by 5 bases; bases with no gene match: 4. The germline CDR1 and CDR2 sequences are SGHTA and FQGTGA. The CDR3 DNA is TGTGCCAGCAGCCGGACAGGGGGGAGAGATACGCAGTATTTT. This codes for CASSRTGGRDTQYF. Full variable domain (missing parts from reference TRBV7-3 and TRBJ2-3): GAGVSQTPSNKVTEKGKYVELRCDPISGHTALYWYRQSLGQGPEFLIYFQGTGAADDSGLPNDRFFAVRPEGSVSTLKIQRTERGDSAVYLCASSRTGGRDTQYFGPGTRLTVL.

The CDR3, as DNA: TGTGCCTGGGAACTAGCGGGCTCCTACAATGAGCAGTTCTTC. Translating it yields CAWELAGSYNEQFF. This chain links TRBV30 with TRBJ2-1; 9 nucleotides agree with TRBD2. This CDR3 region has 14 residues. Trimming removed 5 bases from V and 0 bases from J; junction bases left unmatched: 2. The germline CDR1 and CDR2 sequences are GTSNPN and SVGIG (reference sequence).

The sample holds one count of this clonotype. This chain joins TRBV5-1 and TRBJ2-7, with D tentatively TRBD2 (5 bases). Germline V gene data show CDR1 as SGHRS and CDR2 as YFSETQ. The CDR3 extends over 17 amino acids. V was pared by 6 bases and J by 5 bases, with 27 bases between. CDR3 loop: CASTLSGPVRRIDEQYF. The CDR3 nucleotides read TGCGCCAGCACCCTATCCGGCCCGGTGAGGAGGATCGACGAGCAGTACTTC.

This chain connects TRBV10-3 to TRBJ2-1, with TRBD2 matching 8 bases. CDR1 ENHRY and CDR2 SYGVKD come from the germline V gene. The CDR3 loop spans 16 amino acids. Trimming took 4 bases from V and 8 from J; bases not matched to a gene: 13. The CDR3 coding sequence is TGTGCCATCAGTGTTTCGGGCGGGGGGTCCGAAGATGAGCAGTTCTTC. Its translation is CAISVSGGGSEDEQFF.

The chain uses TRBV28 and TRBJ2-1, with 12 bases fitting TRBD2. Germline CDR1 and CDR2: MDHEN and SYDVKM. The CDR3 is 17 amino acids. J lost 11 bases, V lost 5 bases, and 16 bases had no gene match. The CDR3 region is CASSLATGLAGREKQFF. CDR3 in DNA: TGTGCCAGCAGTCTAGCCACCGGACTAGCGGGAAGGGAGAAGCAGTTCTTC.

The chain recombines TRBV20-1 with TRBJ2-3; no clear D. Germline CDR1 reads DFQATT; CDR2 reads SNEGSKA (reference sequence). The CDR3 spans 13 residues. V was shortened by 3 bases and J by 2 bases, with 9 bases between the two germline ends. CDR3 in amino acids: CSASLATTDTQYF. CDR3 sequence (DNA): TGCAGTGCTAGTTTAGCCACCACAGATACGCAGTATTTT.